This T cell receptor (beta chain) was obtained from a study of molecular identifiers for immune sequencing clone quantification. Germline loops: CDR1 MDHEN, CDR2 SYDVKM. This CDR3 spans 16 amino acids. V gave up 1 base and J gave up 0 bases, with 10 bases separating them. Study-level results: Spiked TCR RNA from one Jurkat cell reportedly showed up when mixed among more than 900,000 naive cells.

Ten or more counts support this clonotype. Its antigen is unknown. Library preparation followed earlier protocols using designated TCR primers. TCRdb itself ran the PCR reads through MiXCR, one entry per CDR3 protein. In the table there are approximately 670,000 distinct CDR3 sequences, about 20% of which are singletons. V and J are TRBV28 and TRBJ1-3; a possible D gene is TRBD1 (6 bases). This TCR derives from a human donor in good health. Some libraries in this study had Jurkat cell RNA spiked in. What was sequenced was naive CD8+ T cells from blood, with Jurkat cell RNA spiked in. Subset defined: FACS-sorted CD8+CD4-CCR7+CD45RA+ naive T cells. DNA of the CDR3: TGTGCCAGCAGTTTATACAGGGAACTCTCTGGAAACACCATATATTTT. Translated, it gives CASSLYRELSGNTIYF.